This T cell receptor (beta chain) was recorded in a study of blood T cell repertoires in COVID-19 (dated by TCRdb to 2018 to 2021). Regarding the research as a whole: Samples covering the acute and convalescent phases of COVID-19 were provided by collaborators in the United States, Italy and Spain. The material from the prospective study consisted of cDNA or gDNA derived from T cells, B-cell-depleted T cells, or PBMCs. The repertoires were released in a freely available public database meant as a resource for research on the immune response to SARS-CoV-2. A de-identified subject ID, COVID-19 status, age in years and sex were almost always included in the sample metadata. The samples were drawn from two sources: the first 160 participants of the ongoing ImmuneRACE study, and 1,254 subjects contributed by 6 global collaborators. Deeply sampled blood TCRbeta repertoires from subjects exposed to, actively infected with, or recovered from COVID-19 were included in the dataset. Where available, HLA class I and class II types were obtained from metadata supplied by the sample provider rather than from assay-based typing.

For this clone: No cognate antigen has been identified for it. No base quality values were provided; no much bigger clone lies one nucleotide off.

TCRbeta CDR3 regions were amplified from genomic DNA using the immunoSEQ Assay, a bias-controlled multiplex PCR. From the authors' description of their analysis: Nucleated cell counts per sample were estimated from amplification of reference gene primers within the assay. Sequence reads were collapsed and filtered to measure the absolute abundance of every unique TCRbeta CDR3 rearrangement. For each sample, productive Simpson clonality was calculated as the square root of Simpson's diversity index across productive rearrangements. TCRdb limited this immuneACCESS table to in-frame rearrangements with V and J called. A share of clones is missing; checked studies link under half to unresolved V genes, and the rest is unexplained. D and trimming were read from the DNA, whereas the V and J calls and clone size are those reported in that table. This sample has about 120,000 clones in its table, and 90% of those were observed once. The ten largest clones take up under 2% of the sample.

Collaborating institutions collected whole blood in K2EDTA tubes following their own protocols. For TCRbeta analysis, collaborators shipped samples in one of three forms: frozen whole blood, isolated PBMCs, or DNA extracted from either of those sample types. General findings and caveats noted by the study authors: The quantity of clinical and demographic metadata differed by source and by participant and was supplied without curation.

The CDR3 contains 13 residues, cysteine and phenylalanine counted. The kept DNA is CDR3 alone, 39 bases in frame from the first base. CDR1 KGHSH and CDR2 LQKENI were looked up in the germline V gene. Trimmed from V: 3 bases; trimmed from J: 6 bases; junction bases lacking a gene match: 3. Rearrangement joined TRBV18 to TRBJ1-1; 8 bases in between match TRBD1. Material for sequencing was peripheral blood. The TCR comes from a human donor with active COVID-19. The donor label of this sample is uncertain. Here the CDR3 is given as CASSPQGASEAFF. The DNA sequence is as follows: TGTGCCAGCTCACCTCAGGGGGCCTCTGAAGCTTTCTTT. Joined to the reference TRBV18 and TRBJ1-1 proteins, this CDR3 gives the full variable domain: NAGVMQNPRHLVRRRGQEARLRCSPMKGHSHVYWYRQLPEEGLKFMVYLQKENIIDESGMPKERFSAEFPKEGPSILRIQQVVRGDSAAYFCASSPQGASEAFFGQGTRLTVV.